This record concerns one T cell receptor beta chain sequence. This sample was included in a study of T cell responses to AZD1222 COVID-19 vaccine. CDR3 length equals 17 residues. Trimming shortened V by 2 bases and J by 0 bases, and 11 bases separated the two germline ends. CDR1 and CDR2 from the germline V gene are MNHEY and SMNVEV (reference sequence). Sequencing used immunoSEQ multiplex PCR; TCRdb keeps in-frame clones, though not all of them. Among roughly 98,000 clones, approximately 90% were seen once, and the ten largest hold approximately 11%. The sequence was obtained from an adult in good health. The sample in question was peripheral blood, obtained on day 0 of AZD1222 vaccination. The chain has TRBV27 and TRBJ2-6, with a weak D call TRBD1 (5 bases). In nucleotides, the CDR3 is TGTGCCAGCAGTTTAAGGGGATTAAGCTCTGGGGCCAACGTCCTGACTTTC. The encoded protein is CASSLRGLSSGANVLTF.